The clone carrying this TCR beta chain was seen repeatedly, ten times or more. Amplification of TCR beta CDR3 regions was performed using RNA transcripts as template. In the first-round RT-PCR of the TCR CDR3, the HTBI primer set was used. TCRdb itself ran the multiplex PCR reads through MiXCR, one entry per CDR3 protein. The table has 500,000 to 650,000 distinct CDR3 sequences, roughly 18% seen once. A Clinical Activity Score of at least 3, a NOSPECS grade of at least 4 and a duration under 3 months were recorded in the ophthalmopathy patients. This entry comes from a study of T cells in Graves' hyperthyroidism and ophthalmopathy. Study-level background: It was at initial diagnosis, before any treatment, that peripheral blood was collected.

The CDR3 has 14 amino acids. Losses at the gene ends were 6 bases for V and 3 bases for J; bases not matched to a gene: 7. Germline values: CDR1 SNHLY, CDR2 FYNNEI. The sequencing sample was made of blood. The origin of this receptor is a woman aged 18-29 years with Graves' ophthalmopathy. The J gene is TRBJ2-7, the V gene TRBV2, with TRBD1 identical over 8 bases. The CDR3 protein is CASRAGTGYYEQYF. In nucleotides, the CDR3 is TGTGCCAGCAGAGCCGGGACAGGTTACTACGAGCAGTACTTC.